The 8 T cell receptor beta chains presented below share a single source sample, sequenced in a study of cytomegalovirus exposure and HLA in healthy donors (dated by TCRdb to about 2017). The receptor library was made with the immunoSEQ multiplex PCR assay. The multiplex PCR relied on a mix of 60 forward primers for TCR Vbeta segments and 13 reverse primers for TCR Jbeta segments. TCRdb retrieved this table from immuneACCESS and kept in-frame rearrangements only. Not all clones are present; in checked studies, unresolved V genes account for under half, and no reason is known for the remainder. The sample records tens of thousands of clones, about 80% of which are singletons. The ten largest clones take up 7.8% of the sample. Sequences were obtained from PBMCs. These receptors all come from a man aged 55 to 70 in good health and CMV-seropositive.

J is TRBJ2-1 and V is TRBV5-1; tentatively, D is TRBD1 (5 bases). The CDR3 is 15 residues long. Germline CDR1 SGHRS, CDR2 YFSETQ. V was cut by 1 base and J by 2 bases, with 10 bases left in between. The chain's CDR3 is CASSLMTATYNEQFF. The CDR3 nucleotides read TGCGCCAGCAGCTTGATGACAGCTACCTACAATGAGCAGTTCTTC.

The chain links TRBV7-2 to TRBJ1-2; D is possibly TRBD1 (6 bases). The V end was cut by 3 bases, the J end by 7 bases, with 12 bases between. The CDR3 contains 13 residues. Looked up from germline, CDR1 is SGHTA and CDR2 is FQGNSA. The CDR3 loop reads CASSFSGAVGYTF. CDR3 nucleotide sequence: TGTGCCAGCAGCTTTTCAGGGGCTGTTGGCTACACCTTC.

The chain carries TRBV10-3 and TRBJ1-2; TRBD1 might be the D (6 bases). The V and J ends lost 1 base and 8 bases respectively, with 11 bases between them. Germline V gene data show CDR1 as ENHRY and CDR2 as SYGVKD. The CDR3 loop spans 13 amino acids. The CDR3: CAISEYRALGYTF. The CDR3, as DNA: TGTGCCATCAGTGAGTACAGGGCCCTCGGCTACACCTTC.

The chain uses TRBV11-3 and TRBJ2-5; 9 positions agree with TRBD1. J gave up 1 base and V 5 bases, and 5 bases lay outside the gene matches. The germline V gene encodes CDR1 SGHNT and CDR2 YENEEA. This CDR3 is built from 15 residues. The CDR3 DNA sequence: TGTGCCAGCAGCGCGGGACAGGGAGGCCAAGAGACCCAGTACTTC. The encoded protein is CASSAGQGGQETQYF.

The chain uses TRBV11-2 and TRBJ2-7; tentatively, D is TRBD2 (6 bases). Trimming took off 2 bases at V and 3 bases at J, with 14 bases between the two ends. Germline assignment: CDR1 SGHAT and CDR2 FQNNGV. The CDR3 is made up of 15 amino acids. Written as DNA, the CDR3 is TGTGCCAGCAGCTTAATGGGCCTCGGGGGCTACGAGCAGTACTTC. Amino acid sequence: CASSLMGLGGYEQYF.

This chain connects TRBV2 to TRBJ1-5, with D possibly matching TRBD1 (5 bases). Trimming removed 4 bases from V and 0 bases from J, with 10 bases in between. The CDR3 contains 15 residues. Germline lookup yields CDR1 SNHLY and CDR2 FYNNEI. CDR3 nucleotides: TGTGCCAGCAGTGGACAGTACAATAGCAATCAGCCCCAGCATTTT. Its protein product is CASSGQYNSNQPQHF.

This chain uses TRBV4-1 with TRBJ2-1, with 14 bases matching TRBD2. The CDR3 runs to 19 residues. Trimming at V came to 0 bases and at J to 8 bases, leaving 12 bases not matched to a gene. In germline, CDR1 is MGHRA, CDR2 YSYEKL. The CDR3 sequence is CASSQDLSGTSGSFDEQFF. The CDR3 region has the DNA TGCGCCAGCAGCCAAGACCTTTCCGGGACTAGCGGGAGCTTTGATGAGCAGTTCTTC.

V usage is TRBV7-9 and J usage is TRBJ1-1; D is undetermined. This CDR3 comprises 14 residues. Germline CDR1 SEHNR, CDR2 FQNEAQ (reference sequence). Trimming took off 1 base at V and 7 bases at J, with 13 bases between the two ends. Written as DNA, the CDR3 is TGTGCCAGCAGCTTAGGACTGAATAGTCATGAAGCTTTCTTT. Protein sequence: CASSLGLNSHEAFF.